This T cell receptor (beta chain) was captured by sequencing in a study of blood T cells in healthy people across ages. This clonotype was detected a few times. What it recognizes is unknown. Every participating donor contributed 7.5 to 10 milliliters of peripheral blood through a draw. Total RNA extracted from each sample amounted to at least 5 micrograms. Next came a second PCR, run for about 7 to 12 cycles, which used a sample-barcoded 5' primer along with a J-beta primer mix. One entry per CDR3 protein, called by TCRdb with MiXCR from the 5' RACE reads. This table holds just over 1 million distinct CDR3 sequences, under 55% found once. General study points: Roughly linear age-related decline in beta diversity appeared, significant by age about 37. Because sorting was not performed, PBMCs prevented conclusive naive versus antigen-experienced comparison.

The germline V and J ends were trimmed by 0 bases and 9 bases, with 9 bases remaining between them. CDR1 and CDR2 from the germline V gene are MNHNY and SVGAGI (reference sequence). The CDR3 has 13 residues. The rearrangement joins TRBV6-6 to TRBJ2-1; D remains ambiguous. The TCR comes from a woman in her sixties or seventies in good health. The sequenced material came from blood. CDR3 residues: CASSYSRMSEQFF. The DNA for the CDR3 is TGTGCCAGCAGTTACTCGAGAATGAGTGAGCAGTTCTTC.